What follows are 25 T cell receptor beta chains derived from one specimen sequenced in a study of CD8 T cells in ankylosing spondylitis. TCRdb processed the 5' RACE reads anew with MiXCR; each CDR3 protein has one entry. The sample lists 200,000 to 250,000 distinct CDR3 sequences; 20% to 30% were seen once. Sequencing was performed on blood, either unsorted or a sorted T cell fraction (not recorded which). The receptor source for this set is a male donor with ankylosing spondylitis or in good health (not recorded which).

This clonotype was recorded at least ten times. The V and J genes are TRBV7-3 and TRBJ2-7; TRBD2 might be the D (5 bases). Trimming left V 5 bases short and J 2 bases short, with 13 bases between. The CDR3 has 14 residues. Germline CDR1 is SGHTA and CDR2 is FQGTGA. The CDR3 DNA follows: TGTGCCAGCAGCCCCTACCAGCGGCCCTACGAGCAGTACTTC. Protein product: CASSPYQRPYEQYF.

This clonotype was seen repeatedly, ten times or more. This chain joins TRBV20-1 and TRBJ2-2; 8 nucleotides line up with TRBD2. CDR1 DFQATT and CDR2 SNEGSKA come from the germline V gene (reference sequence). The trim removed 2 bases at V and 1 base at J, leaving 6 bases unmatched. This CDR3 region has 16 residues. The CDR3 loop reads CSARPSGPMNTGELFF. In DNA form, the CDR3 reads TGCAGTGCTAGACCTAGCGGGCCCATGAACACCGGGGAGCTGTTTTTT.

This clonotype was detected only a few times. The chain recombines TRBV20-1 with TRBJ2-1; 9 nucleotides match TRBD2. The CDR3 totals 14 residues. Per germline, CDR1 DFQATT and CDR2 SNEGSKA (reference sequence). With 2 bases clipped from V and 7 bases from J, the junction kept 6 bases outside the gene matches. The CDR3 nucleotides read TGCAGTGCTAGAAAGGGACTAGCTGGTAATGAGCAGTTCTTC. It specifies CSARKGLAGNEQFF.

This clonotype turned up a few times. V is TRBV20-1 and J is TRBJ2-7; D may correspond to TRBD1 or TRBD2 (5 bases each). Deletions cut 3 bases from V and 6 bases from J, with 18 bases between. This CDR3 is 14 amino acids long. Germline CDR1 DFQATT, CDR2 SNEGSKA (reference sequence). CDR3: CSASLRGREREQYF. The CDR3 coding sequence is TGCAGTGCTAGTCTGCGAGGCAGGGAGCGCGAGCAGTACTTC.

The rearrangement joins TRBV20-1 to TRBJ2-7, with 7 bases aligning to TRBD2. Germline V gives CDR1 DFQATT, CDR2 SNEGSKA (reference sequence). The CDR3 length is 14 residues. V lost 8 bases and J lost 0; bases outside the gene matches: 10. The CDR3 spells CSTKLGGNSYEQYF. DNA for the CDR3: TGCAGTACCAAGCTCGGGGGGAACTCCTACGAGCAGTACTTC.

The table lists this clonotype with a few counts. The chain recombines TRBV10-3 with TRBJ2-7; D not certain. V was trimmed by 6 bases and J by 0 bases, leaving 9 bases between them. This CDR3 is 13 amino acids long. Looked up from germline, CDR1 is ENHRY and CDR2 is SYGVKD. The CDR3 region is CAISAGSSYEQYF. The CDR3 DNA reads TGTGCCATCAGCGCAGGAAGCTCCTACGAGCAGTACTTC.

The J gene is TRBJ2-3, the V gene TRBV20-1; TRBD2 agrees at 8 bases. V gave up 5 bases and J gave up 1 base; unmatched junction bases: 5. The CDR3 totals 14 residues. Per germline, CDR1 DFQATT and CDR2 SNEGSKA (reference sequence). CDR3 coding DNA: TGCAGTGCTGAGAGCGGGAGAGGCACAGATACGCAGTATTTT. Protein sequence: CSAESGRGTDTQYF.

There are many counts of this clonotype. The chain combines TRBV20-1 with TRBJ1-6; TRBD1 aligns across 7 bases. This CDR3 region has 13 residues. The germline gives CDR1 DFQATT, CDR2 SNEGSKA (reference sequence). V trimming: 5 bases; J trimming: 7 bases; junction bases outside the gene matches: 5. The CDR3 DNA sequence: TGCAGTGCTCTGGGACAGAACAATTCACCCCTCCACTTT. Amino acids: CSALGQNNSPLHF.

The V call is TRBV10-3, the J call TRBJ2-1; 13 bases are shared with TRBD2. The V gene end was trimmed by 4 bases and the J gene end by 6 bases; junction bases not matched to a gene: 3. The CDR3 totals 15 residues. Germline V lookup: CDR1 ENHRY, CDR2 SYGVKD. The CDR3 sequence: CAISVRTSGGNEQFF. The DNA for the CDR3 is TGTGCCATCAGTGTCCGGACTAGCGGGGGCAATGAGCAGTTCTTC.

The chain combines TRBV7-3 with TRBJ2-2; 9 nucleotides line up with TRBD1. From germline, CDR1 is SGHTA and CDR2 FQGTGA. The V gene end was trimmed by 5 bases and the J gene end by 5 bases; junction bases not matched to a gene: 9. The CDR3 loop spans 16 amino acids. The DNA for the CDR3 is TGTGCCAGCAGCCAAGGCCACAGGGGGCGTACCGGGGAGCTGTTTTTT. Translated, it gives CASSQGHRGRTGELFF.

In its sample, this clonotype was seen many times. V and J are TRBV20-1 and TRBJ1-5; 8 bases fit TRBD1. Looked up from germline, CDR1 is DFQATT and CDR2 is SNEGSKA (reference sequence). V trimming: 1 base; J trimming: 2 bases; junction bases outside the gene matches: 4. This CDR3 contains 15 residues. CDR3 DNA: TGCAGTGCTAGAGCAGGGGGCGCGCGCAATCAGCCCCAGCATTTT. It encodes CSARAGGARNQPQHF.

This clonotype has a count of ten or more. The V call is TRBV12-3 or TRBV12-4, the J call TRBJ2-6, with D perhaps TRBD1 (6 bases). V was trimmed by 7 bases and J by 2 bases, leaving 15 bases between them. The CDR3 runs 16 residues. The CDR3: CASTPFRQAGANVLTF. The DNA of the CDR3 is TGTGCCAGCACCCCATTCAGACAGGCTGGGGCCAACGTCCTGACTTTC.

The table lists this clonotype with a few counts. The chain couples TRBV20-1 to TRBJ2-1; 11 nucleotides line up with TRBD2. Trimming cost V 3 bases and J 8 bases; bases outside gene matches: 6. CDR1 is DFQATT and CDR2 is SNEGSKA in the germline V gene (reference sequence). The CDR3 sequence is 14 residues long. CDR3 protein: CSARKLAGVYEQFF. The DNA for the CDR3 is TGCAGTGCTAGGAAACTAGCGGGAGTATATGAGCAGTTCTTC.

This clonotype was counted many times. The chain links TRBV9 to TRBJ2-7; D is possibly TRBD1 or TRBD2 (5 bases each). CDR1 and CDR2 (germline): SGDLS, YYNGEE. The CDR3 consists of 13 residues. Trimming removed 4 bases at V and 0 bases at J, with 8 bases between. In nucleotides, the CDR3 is TGTGCCAGCAGCCCGGGACCCTCCTACGAGCAGTACTTC. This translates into CASSPGPSYEQYF.

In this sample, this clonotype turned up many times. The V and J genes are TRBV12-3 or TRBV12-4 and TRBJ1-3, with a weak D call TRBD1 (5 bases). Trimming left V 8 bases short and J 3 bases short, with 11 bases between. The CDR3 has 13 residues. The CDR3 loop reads CASGGTGGNTIYF. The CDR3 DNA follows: TGTGCCAGCGGGGGAACAGGTGGAAACACCATATATTTT.

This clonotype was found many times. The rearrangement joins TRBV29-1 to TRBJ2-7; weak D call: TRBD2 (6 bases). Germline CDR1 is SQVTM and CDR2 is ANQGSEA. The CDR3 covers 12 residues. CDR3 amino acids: CITSPETYEQYF. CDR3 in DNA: TGCATCACTAGCCCAGAAACCTACGAGCAGTACTTC.

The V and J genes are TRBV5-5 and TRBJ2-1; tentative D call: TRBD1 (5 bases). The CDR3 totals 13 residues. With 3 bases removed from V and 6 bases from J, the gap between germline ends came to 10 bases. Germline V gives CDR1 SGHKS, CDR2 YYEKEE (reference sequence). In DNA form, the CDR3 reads TGTGCCAGCAGCTCGGACACGGGCAATGAGCAGTTCTTC. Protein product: CASSSDTGNEQFF. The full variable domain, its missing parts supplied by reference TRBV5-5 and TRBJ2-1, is DAGVTQSPTHLIKTRGQQVTLRCSPISGHKSVSWYQQVLGQGPQFIFQYYEKEERGRGNFPDRFSARQFPNYSSELNVNALLLGDSALYLCASSSDTGNEQFFGPGTRLTVL.

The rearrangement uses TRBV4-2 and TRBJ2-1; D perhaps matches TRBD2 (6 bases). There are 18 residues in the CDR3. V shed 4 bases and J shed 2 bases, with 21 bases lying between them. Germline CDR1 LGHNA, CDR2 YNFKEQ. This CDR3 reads CASSPRSSRREAYNEQFF. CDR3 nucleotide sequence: TGTGCCAGCAGCCCCAGATCTTCGCGGAGGGAAGCCTACAATGAGCAGTTCTTC.

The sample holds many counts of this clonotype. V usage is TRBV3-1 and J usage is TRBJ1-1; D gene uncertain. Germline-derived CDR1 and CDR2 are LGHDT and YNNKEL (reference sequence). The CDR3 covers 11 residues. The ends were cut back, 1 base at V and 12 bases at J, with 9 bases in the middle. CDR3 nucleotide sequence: TGTGCCAGCAGCCAAGCCTCAGGAACTTTCTTT. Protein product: CASSQASGTFF.

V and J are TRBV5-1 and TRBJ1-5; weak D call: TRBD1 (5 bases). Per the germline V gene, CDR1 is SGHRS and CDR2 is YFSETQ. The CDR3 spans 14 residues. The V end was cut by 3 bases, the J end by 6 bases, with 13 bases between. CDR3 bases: TGCGCCAGCAGCTGGGGGTTGGGGGGTCAGCCCCAGCATTTT. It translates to CASSWGLGGQPQHF.

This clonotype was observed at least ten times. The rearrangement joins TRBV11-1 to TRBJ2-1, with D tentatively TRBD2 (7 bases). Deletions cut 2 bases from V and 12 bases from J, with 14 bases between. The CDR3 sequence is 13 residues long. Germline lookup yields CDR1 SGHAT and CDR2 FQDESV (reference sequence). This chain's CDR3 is CASSLLGGASQFF. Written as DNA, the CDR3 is TGTGCCAGCAGCTTATTGGGGGGGGCATCGCAGTTCTTC.

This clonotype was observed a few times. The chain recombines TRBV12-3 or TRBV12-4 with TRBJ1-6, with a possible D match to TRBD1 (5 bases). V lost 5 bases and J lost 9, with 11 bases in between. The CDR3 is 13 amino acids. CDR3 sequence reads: CASSARVFSPLHF. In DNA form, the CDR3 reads TGTGCCAGCAGTGCCAGGGTGTTTTCACCCCTCCACTTT.

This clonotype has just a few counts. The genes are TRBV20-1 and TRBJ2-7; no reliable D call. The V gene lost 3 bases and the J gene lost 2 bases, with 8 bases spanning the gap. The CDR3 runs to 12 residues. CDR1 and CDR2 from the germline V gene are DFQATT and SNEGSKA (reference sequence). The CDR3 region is CSASLAAYEQYF. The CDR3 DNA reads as TGCAGTGCTAGTCTTGCCGCCTACGAGCAGTACTTC.

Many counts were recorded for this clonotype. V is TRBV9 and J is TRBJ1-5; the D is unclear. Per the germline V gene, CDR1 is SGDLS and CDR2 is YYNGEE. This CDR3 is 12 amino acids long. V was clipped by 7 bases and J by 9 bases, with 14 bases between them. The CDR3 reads CASGSGNGPQHF. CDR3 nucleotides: TGTGCCAGCGGGTCGGGGAATGGGCCCCAGCATTTT.

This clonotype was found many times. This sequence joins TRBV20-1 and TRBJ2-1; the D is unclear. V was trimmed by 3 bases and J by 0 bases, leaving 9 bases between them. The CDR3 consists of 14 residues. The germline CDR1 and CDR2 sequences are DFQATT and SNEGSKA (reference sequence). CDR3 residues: CSASPQNSYNEQFF. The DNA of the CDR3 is TGCAGTGCTAGTCCCCAAAACTCCTACAATGAGCAGTTCTTC.